This T cell receptor (beta chain) was captured in a study of shared clonotypes between healthy human individuals. Study-level information: Each donor's CD4 naive and CD4 memory cells filled three plates apiece, CD8 naive two, and CD8 memory one.

Produced via immunoSEQ multiplex PCR; TCRdb's table is partial and in-frame only. The repertoire holds millions of clones, with 80% to 95% as singletons. Between the trimmed V and J ends, which lost 1 base and 4 bases, there was a span of 7 bases. The CDR3 spans 13 residues. Germline V CDR1 and CDR2: SSHAT, FNYEAQ (reference sequence). Of note for this clone: Its antigen remains unknown. Other DNA sequences in the sample encode the same CDR3.

Study results and limitations: It was observed that roughly 5.4% of naive CD4 clonotypes were shared across several donors. Clonotype sharing among donors, it was expected, would be affected by sequencing depth. Generally, naive subsets (rather than memory subsets) showed larger estimated richness.

The specimen sequenced was naive CD4+ T cells from PBMCs. Subset given: CD45RA+ positively selected. The chain recombines TRBV7-7 with TRBJ1-1; perhaps TRBD1 as D (5 bases). This clonotype was obtained from a man between 18 and 35 years old in good health. Some clones in this sample may be carry-over from other donors' samples. CDR3 nucleotide sequence: TGTGCCAGCAGCTTAGATAGGGGCACTGAAGCTTTCTTT. It translates to CASSLDRGTEAFF.